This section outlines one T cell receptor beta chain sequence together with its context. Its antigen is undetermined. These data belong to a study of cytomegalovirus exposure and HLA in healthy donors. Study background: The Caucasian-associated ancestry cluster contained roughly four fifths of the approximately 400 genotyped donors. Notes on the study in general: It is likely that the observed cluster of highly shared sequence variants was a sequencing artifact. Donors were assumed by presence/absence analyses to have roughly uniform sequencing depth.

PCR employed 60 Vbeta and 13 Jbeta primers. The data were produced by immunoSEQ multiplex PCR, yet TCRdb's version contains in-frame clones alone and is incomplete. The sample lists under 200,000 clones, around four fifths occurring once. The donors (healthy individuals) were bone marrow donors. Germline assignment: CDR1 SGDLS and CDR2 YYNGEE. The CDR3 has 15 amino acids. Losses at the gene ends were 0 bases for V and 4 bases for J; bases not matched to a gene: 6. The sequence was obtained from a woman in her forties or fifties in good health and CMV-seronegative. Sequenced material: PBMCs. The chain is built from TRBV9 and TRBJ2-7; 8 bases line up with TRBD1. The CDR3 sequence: CASSVEGTGPYEQYF. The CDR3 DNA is TGTGCCAGCAGCGTAGAAGGGACAGGCCCTTACGAGCAGTACTTC.